What follows is one T cell receptor (beta chain) and its context. No antigen is known for it. The gene names given are mouse names. Read coverage stops 1 residue before the CDR3 terminus; the germline J gene supplies the remainder. This sample was included in a study of tissue T cells after allogeneic stem cell transplantation. Study-level results: The study did not identify alloreactive or antigen-specific tissue TCRs, and some clones might be persisting host cells. Few T cell clones were shared across patients, but motif clusters showed tissue-specific shared signatures. In patients and mice, blood and spleen missed much of tissue repertoire. Within patients, tissue anatomy strongly shaped TCR repertoire composition.

Profiling relied on immunoSEQ multiplex PCR, and the TCRdb table lists in-frame clones only, not all of them. In the table there are 20,000 to 25,000 clones, around 77% of which are singletons. The V segment lost 3 bases and the J segment 6 bases; nucleotides outside the gene matches: 3. The CDR3 runs 14 residues. Germline-derived CDR1 and CDR2 are NSHNY and SYGAGN. V and J are TRBV13-1 and TRBJ2-1, with 10 bases fitting TRBD1. The specimen was spleen. The sequence was obtained from a female BALB/c mouse in good health. Strain MHC haplotype: H2-d. CDR3 DNA, as far as it was read: TGTGCCAGCAGTGGACAGGGGGCGCTTGCTGAGCAGTTC. Residues: CASSGQGALAEQF. The entire CDR3 sequence reads CASSGQGALAEQFF.